This TCR beta chain was documented in a study of blood T cell repertoires in COVID-19. As for the study in general: From the United States, Italy and Spain came samples of acute and convalescent COVID-19. T cells, B-cell-depleted T cells, or PBMCs provided the cDNA or gDNA that served as material.

Among Cohort 3 donors, those recovered had two negative PCRs, clearance, or symptom resolution. CDR3 size: 14 residues. With V trimmed by 4 bases and J by 6 bases, 7 bases remained unmatched. Germline values: CDR1 SGDLS, CDR2 YYNGEE. Measured with immunoSEQ multiplex PCR; TCRdb has only the in-frame clones, and not every one. The sample consists of 250,000 to 350,000 clones, 92% of them appearing once. This sequence was found in a woman in her twenties or thirties who had recovered from COVID-19. J is TRBJ2-3 and V is TRBV9; TRBD2 matches at 8 bases. Material for sequencing was PBMCs or T cells enriched from blood (not recorded which). Here the CDR3 DNA reads TGTGCCAGCAGCATCAGCGGGAGACCGGATACGCAGTATTTT. Its translation is CASSISGRPDTQYF.